Shown below are 5 T cell receptor beta chains from a single sample sequenced in a study of blood T cell repertoires in COVID-19. Libraries were prepared by immunoSEQ multiplex PCR; TCRdb keeps only in-frame clonotypes and omits some of them. The data contain about 150,000 clones, 87% of them seen just once; the ten biggest clones take up just under 0.95%. The sample consisted of peripheral blood. The source is a woman aged 45-60 years with acute or convalescent COVID-19.

This chain joins TRBV9 and TRBJ1-1, with D unclear. With 3 bases removed from V and 7 bases from J, the gap between germline ends came to 10 bases. This CDR3 region has 12 residues. The germline V gene encodes CDR1 SGDLS and CDR2 YYNGEE. The CDR3 here is CASSGRRGEAFF. CDR3 nucleotides: TGTGCCAGCAGCGGCAGGCGGGGTGAAGCTTTCTTT. Drawing the rest from reference TRBV9 and TRBJ1-1, the complete variable domain is DSGVTQTPKHLITATGQRVTLRCSPRSGDLSVYWYQQSLDQGLQFLIQYYNGEERAKGNILERFSAQQFPDLHSELNLSSLELGDSALYFCASSGRRGEAFFGQGTRLTVV.

The chain carries TRBV4-1 and TRBJ2-7; 9 bases map to TRBD2. The CDR3 runs to 17 residues. From germline, CDR1 is MGHRA and CDR2 YSYEKL. With V trimmed by 0 bases and J by 0 bases, 6 bases remained unmatched. The DNA of the CDR3 is TGCGCCAGCAGCCAAGACGGAGCGGGGGGTTCCTCCTACGAGCAGTACTTC. Translating it yields CASSQDGAGGSSYEQYF.

This clone showed up just once. This rearrangement joins TRBV19 to TRBJ1-1; 7 positions agree with TRBD1. The ends lost 7 bases at V and 4 bases at J; junction bases unmatched: 6. CDR1 is LNHDA and CDR2 is SQIVND in the germline V gene (reference sequence). The CDR3 totals 13 residues. CDR3 in amino acids: CASKLDRATEAFF. The CDR3 nucleotides read TGTGCCAGTAAGCTCGACAGGGCCACTGAAGCTTTCTTT.

The V gene is TRBV10-1, the J gene TRBJ2-7; TRBD1 matches 8 bases. The CDR3 contains 14 residues. With 4 bases clipped from V and 2 bases from J, the junction kept 4 bases outside the gene matches. Germline V gene sequence: CDR1 WNHNN, CDR2 SYGVQD (reference sequence). This CDR3 is CASSGGQGPYEQYF. DNA of the CDR3: TGCGCCAGCAGTGGAGGACAGGGACCCTACGAGCAGTACTTC.

V gene TRBV19 combines with J gene TRBJ1-1; 8 bases agree with TRBD1. Trimming cost V 4 bases and J 3 bases; bases outside gene matches: 7. The CDR3 is 15 amino acids. In germline, CDR1 is LNHDA, CDR2 SQIVND (reference sequence). The CDR3 DNA sequence: TGTGCCAGTAGTACCCAGGGGGCTTCGCACACTGAAGCTTTCTTT. Amino acids: CASSTQGASHTEAFF.